The clone carrying this TCR beta chain came up a few times. Its antigen is not identified. The treatment here: approximately 9-day PBMC culture with coronavirus spike peptide pools or control peptides (ViraFEST assay). Positivity by PCR occurred from March to December 2020, a period that predated US Alpha, Beta and Delta variants. With around 9.2 ug/ml peptide pools and 9.5 to 10 IU/ml IL-2, PBMCs were cultured at approximately 2 million per well. Germline values: CDR1 SEHNR, CDR2 FQNEAQ (reference sequence). The germline V and J ends were trimmed by 5 bases and 7 bases, with 9 bases remaining between them. The CDR3 contains 11 residues. The sample belongs to a study of vaccination and CD4 T cells after COVID-19. The Oncomine TCR Beta short-read assay was what sequenced the DNA obtained from cultured CD4+ T cells. Using its own MiXCR run on the PCR reads, TCRdb lists one record per CDR3 protein. The top ten clones hold about 24% of a sample with around 15,000 distinct CDR3 sequences, roughly 28% of them seen once.

The sample taken for sequencing was cultured CD4+ T cells from blood. V and J are TRBV7-9 and TRBJ2-7; possibly TRBD1 or TRBD2 for D (7 bases each). This TCR came from a human donor with COVID-19. CDR3 sequence reads: CASSQGGEQYF. The CDR3 bases are TGTGCCAGCAGCCAGGGGGGGGAGCAGTACTTC.